This T cell receptor beta chain was identified during a study of early T cells in non-severe SARS-CoV-2 infection. Study in general: Sequencing input comprised bulk RNA from unsorted whole blood; chain pairing was not available. Study-wide findings and caveats: Anti-spike CD8 specificities were favored by VDJdb matching, whose results missed private and CD4 specificities.

On this clonotype itself: Its antigen remains unknown.

V was trimmed by 0 bases and J by 5 bases, leaving 13 bases between them. Per the germline V gene, CDR1 is SGHTA and CDR2 is FQGNSA. CDR3 length: 15 residues. Researchers attached unique molecular identifiers to individual cDNA molecules. TCRdb redid the calling of the 5' RACE reads with MiXCR, one entry per CDR3 protein. The table has about 61,000 distinct CDR3 sequences, less than 14% seen once; the top ten hold 1.7%. The TCR comes from an adult who was a healthcare worker with PCR-confirmed SARS-CoV-2 infection or an uninfected control (not recorded which). The sample was whole blood. The V call is TRBV7-2, the J call TRBJ1-2, with D hard to call. The CDR3 reads CASSLALASLYGYTF. In nucleotides, the CDR3 is TGTGCCAGCAGCTTAGCGCTTGCATCCCTTTATGGCTACACCTTC.